This T cell receptor beta chain is drawn from a study of vaccination and CD4 T cells after COVID-19. Study-level background: The authors exposed cells to overlapping spike peptides derived from SARS-CoV-2, HCoV-NL63, HCoV-OC43 and HCoV-229E. Broader study findings: A median approximately 86% of convalescent patients' SARS-CoV-2-reactive clones emerged only after vaccination.

This sample's treatment: roughly 11-day PBMC culture with coronavirus spike peptide pools or control peptides (ViraFEST assay). ViraFEST stimulated the growth of antigen-specific T cells using peptide pools and subsequently profiled their TCRs by sequencing. Germline V lookup: CDR1 SGHNT, CDR2 YYREEE (reference sequence). Trimming cost V 2 bases and J 5 bases, with 10 bases left between them. The CDR3 has 13 amino acids. Sequencing of cultured CD4+ T cell DNA used the Oncomine TCR Beta short-read assay. MiXCR, run by TCRdb on the PCR reads, gives a single entry per CDR3 protein. Here the sample spans about 10,000 distinct CDR3 sequences, around 58% being singletons. Regarding this clonotype: The antigen is not known.

The source is a human donor who had recovered from COVID-19. The chain couples TRBV5-4 to TRBJ2-5, with D possibly being TRBD2 (5 bases). Sequencing input: CD4+ T cells from blood, cultured in vitro. In nucleotides, the CDR3 is TGTGCCAGCAGCTTAGGGAGCAAGGAGACCCAGTACTTC. It specifies CASSLGSKETQYF. Complete variable domain (other parts from reference TRBV5-4 and TRBJ2-5): ETGVTQSPTHLIKTRGQQVTLRCSSQSGHNTVSWYQQALGQGPQFIFQYYREEENGRGNFPPRFSGLQFPNYSSELNVNALELDDSALYLCASSLGSKETQYFGPGTRLLVL.